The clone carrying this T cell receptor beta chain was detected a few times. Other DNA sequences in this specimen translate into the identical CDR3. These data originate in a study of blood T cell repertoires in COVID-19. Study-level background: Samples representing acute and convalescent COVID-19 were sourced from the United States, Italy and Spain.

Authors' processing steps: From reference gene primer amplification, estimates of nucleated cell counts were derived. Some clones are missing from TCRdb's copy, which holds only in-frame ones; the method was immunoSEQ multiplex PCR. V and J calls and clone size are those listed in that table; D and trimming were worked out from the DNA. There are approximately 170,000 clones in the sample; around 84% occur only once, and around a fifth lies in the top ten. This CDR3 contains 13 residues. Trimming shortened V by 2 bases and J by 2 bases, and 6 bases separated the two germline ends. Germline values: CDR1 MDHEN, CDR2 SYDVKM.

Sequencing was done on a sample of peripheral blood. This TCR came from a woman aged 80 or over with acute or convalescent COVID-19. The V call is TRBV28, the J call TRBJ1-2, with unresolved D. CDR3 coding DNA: TGTGCCAGCAGTTTAGGGCAGAACTATGGCTACACCTTC. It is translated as CASSLGQNYGYTF.